A single sample gave rise to the 2 T cell receptor beta chains below, sequenced in a study of OX40 agonist ivuxolimab in advanced cancers. Method: immunoSEQ multiplex PCR; TCRdb's copy keeps in-frame clones and lacks some. The sample has around 92,000 clones, 94% seen once. The sequencing used CD4+ or CD8+ T cells sorted from blood, collected in a trial of the OX40 agonist ivuxolimab. The source is an adult with an advanced solid tumor such as melanoma, head and neck, liver or kidney cancer.

The chain links TRBV10-3 to TRBJ2-5, with 11 bases lining up with TRBD2. The J call is in doubt because the DNA end fits TRBJ2-7 better. The CDR3 loop spans 15 amino acids. Germline V gives CDR1 ENHRY, CDR2 SYGVKD. As DNA, the CDR3 is TGTGCCATCAGTTCTACTAGCGGGAGCTCCTACGAGCAGTACTTC. It is translated as CAISSTSGSSYEQYF.

V usage is TRBV21-1 and J usage is TRBJ2-7; TRBD2, the D gene given by the table, was not confirmed from the DNA. TRBV21-1 is a pseudogene segment. The CDR3 spans 15 residues. CDR3 protein: CASSTPAGISYEQYF. The CDR3 region has the DNA TGTGCCAGCAGCACACCAGCGGGAATCTCCTACGAGCAGTACTTC.